Listed here are 30 T cell receptor beta chains from one sample, sequenced in a study of T-cell reconstitution after alpha-beta-depleted transplantation in children. Unique molecular identifiers were incorporated when the TCRbeta library was constructed. TCRdb re-called the PCR reads through MiXCR, storing one row per CDR3 protein. The table lists some 450,000 distinct CDR3 sequences, roughly two fifths of them singletons. The sample was PBMCs, taken before TCRalphabeta/CD19-depleted stem cell transplant. Receptors originate from a girl aged 2 to 10 with aplastic anemia, due to receive a stem cell transplant.

This chain joins TRBV28 and TRBJ2-3; TRBD2 matches 8 bases. Trimming removed 5 bases from V and 6 bases from J; junction bases left unmatched: 10. Germline V gives CDR1 MDHEN, CDR2 SYDVKM. The CDR3 runs 15 residues. As DNA, the CDR3 is TGTGCCAGCAGTCTAAGGACTAGCTCGGGGGATACGCAGTATTTT. This sequence encodes CASSLRTSSGDTQYF.

The chain has TRBV7-6 and TRBJ2-6, with 7 bases aligning to TRBD1. This CDR3 spans 22 amino acids. The V and J ends lost 0 bases and 0 bases, in that order; junction bases with no gene match: 17. Germline CDR1 is SGHVS and CDR2 is FNYEAQ. The CDR3 spells CASSLAFAPPGQPGSGANVLTF. DNA of the CDR3: TGTGCCAGCAGCTTAGCGTTTGCCCCCCCGGGACAGCCAGGCTCTGGGGCCAACGTCCTGACTTTC.

The V call is TRBV27, the J call TRBJ2-1; 9 bases fit TRBD1. CDR1 and CDR2 from the germline V gene are MNHEY and SMNVEV (reference sequence). V lost 6 bases to trimming and J lost 7 bases; unmatched junction nucleotides: 7. The CDR3 loop spans 14 amino acids. Here the CDR3 reads CASRGTGPTNEQFF. Written as DNA, the CDR3 is TGTGCCAGCAGGGGGACAGGGCCCACTAATGAGCAGTTCTTC.

The sample holds many counts of this clonotype. This chain uses TRBV15 with TRBJ1-5; D call uncertain. V lost 1 base and J 9 bases, leaving 13 bases between the germline ends. Germline assignment: CDR1 LNHNV and CDR2 YYDKDF (reference sequence). The CDR3 has 14 residues. The CDR3: CATSRAAPQAPQHF. CDR3 nucleotide sequence: TGTGCCACCAGCAGAGCGGCACCTCAGGCGCCCCAGCATTTT.

The gene calls are TRBV27 and TRBJ2-7, with D uncertain. Looked up from germline, CDR1 is MNHEY and CDR2 is SMNVEV (reference sequence). The CDR3 runs 14 residues. Trimming left V 5 bases short and J 3 bases short, with 14 bases between. In nucleotides, the CDR3 is TGTGCCAGCAGTCCACGAGGCTGGGGCTACGAGCAGTACTTC. As protein: CASSPRGWGYEQYF.

The J gene is TRBJ2-2, the V gene TRBV20-1; TRBD2 matches 9 bases. CDR1 and CDR2 (germline): DFQATT, SNEGSKA (reference sequence). The ends lost 7 bases at V and 7 bases at J; junction bases unmatched: 7. The CDR3 extends over 13 amino acids. CDR3 sequence reads: CSGGRAGNGELFF. The DNA for the CDR3 is TGCAGTGGCGGGAGGGCCGGGAACGGGGAGCTGTTTTTT.

V usage is TRBV12-3 or TRBV12-4 and J usage is TRBJ2-2; 10 bases map to TRBD2. The length of the CDR3 is 14 residues. Germline trimming cut 3 bases from V and 8 bases from J; bases unmatched to any gene: 3. CDR3 coding DNA: TGTGCCAGCAGTTTGGAACTAGCGGGGGGGGAGCTGTTTTTT. Protein sequence: CASSLELAGGELFF.

The chain joins TRBV5-4 to TRBJ2-1; D possibly matches TRBD1 or TRBD2 (5 bases each). The CDR3 sequence is 17 residues long. Trimming pared 4 bases from V and 4 bases from J, leaving 21 bases between. CDR1 and CDR2 from the germline V gene are SGHNT and YYREEE (reference sequence). The CDR3, as DNA: TGTGCCAGCAGCCCACCCGGAAGGGGAAGCGGATACAATGAGCAGTTCTTC. This encodes CASSPPGRGSGYNEQFF.

The V and J genes are TRBV12-3 or TRBV12-4 and TRBJ2-7, with a weak D call TRBD1 (6 bases). This CDR3 spans 13 amino acids. Trimming left V 10 bases short and J 1 base short, with 14 bases between. The CDR3 here is CAIRLRGSYEQYF. The CDR3 nucleotides read TGTGCCATCAGGCTAAGGGGGTCCTACGAGCAGTACTTC.

This chain connects TRBV12-2 to TRBJ2-3. TRBV12-2 is flagged as a pseudogene. There are 17 residues in the CDR3. The CDR3 region is CASSAAVLALPADTQYF. The CDR3 nucleotides are TGTGCAAGTTCAGCAGCCGTCCTTGCACTACCCGCAGATACGCAGTATTTT.

The chain recombines TRBV7-6 with TRBJ2-3; 8 bases are shared with TRBD2. The CDR3 extends over 18 amino acids. The germline gives CDR1 SGHVS, CDR2 FNYEAQ. The V and J ends lost 0 bases and 0 bases, in that order; junction bases with no gene match: 8. The CDR3 is CASSLASRGGPSTDTQYF. The CDR3 bases are TGTGCCAGCAGCTTAGCCTCCCGGGGGGGACCAAGCACAGATACGCAGTATTTT.

CDR3 region: CASSFLAYNEQFF. Written as DNA, the CDR3 is TGTGCCAGCAGCTTCCTAGCCTACAATGAGCAGTTCTTC. J is TRBJ2-1 and V is TRBV7-2; no reliable D call. The germline V gene has CDR1 SGHTA and CDR2 FQGNSA. The CDR3 loop spans 13 amino acids. Trimming stripped 3 bases from V and 2 bases from J, with 5 bases between.

Only a few counts were recorded for this clonotype. The J gene is TRBJ1-3, the V gene TRBV4-3, with TRBD1 matching 8 bases. Germline V gene sequence: CDR1 LGHNA, CDR2 YSLEER. The junction had 5 bases not matched to a gene; V was cut back by 0 bases and J by 7 bases. The CDR3 is made up of 15 amino acids. In DNA, the CDR3 is TGCGCCAGCAGCCAAGAGACAGGGGTGAGGAACACCATATATTTT. Protein: CASSQETGVRNTIYF.

This clonotype was counted many times. V gene TRBV5-5 combines with J gene TRBJ2-1; D may be TRBD1 or TRBD2 (5 bases each). The germline V gene has CDR1 SGHKS and CDR2 YYEKEE (reference sequence). The CDR3 contains 14 residues. V gave up 5 bases and J gave up 5 bases, with 14 bases separating them. This CDR3 reads CASSSTGTHNEQFF. Here the CDR3 DNA reads TGTGCCAGCAGTTCTACCGGGACCCACAATGAGCAGTTCTTC.

The sample holds a few counts of this clonotype. The chain uses TRBV6-5 and TRBJ1-2; 10 bases map to TRBD1. The CDR3 runs to 15 residues. The junction had 7 bases not matched to a gene; V was cut back by 1 base and J by 8 bases. Germline V lookup: CDR1 MNHEY, CDR2 SVGAGI. CDR3 DNA sequence: TGTGCCAGCAGTTACTTCCGGGACAGGGGCATCGGCTACACCTTC. This translates into CASSYFRDRGIGYTF.

The chain is built from TRBV15 and TRBJ2-5; D uncertain. V was shortened by 0 bases and J by 3 bases, with 11 bases between the two germline ends. Germline CDR1 and CDR2: LNHNV and YYDKDF (reference sequence). The CDR3 has 15 amino acids. The CDR3 loop is CATSRDNSRKETQYF. The CDR3 DNA is TGTGCCACCAGCAGAGATAATAGCAGGAAAGAGACCCAGTACTTC.

This rearrangement joins TRBV20-1 to TRBJ1-5, with unresolved D. Per the germline V gene, CDR1 is DFQATT and CDR2 is SNEGSKA (reference sequence). This CDR3 spans 16 amino acids. Between the trimmed V and J ends, which lost 4 bases and 1 base, there was a span of 17 bases. CDR3 amino acids: CSAKVEGRGSNQPQHF. The DNA of the CDR3 is TGCAGTGCTAAGGTAGAAGGGCGAGGAAGCAATCAGCCCCAGCATTTT.

This sequence joins TRBV6-1 and TRBJ2-5; 7 bases map to TRBD1. Trimming removed 5 bases from V and 5 bases from J; junction bases left unmatched: 11. From germline, CDR1 is MNHNS and CDR2 SASEGT. This CDR3 spans 15 amino acids. CDR3 protein: CASSTTGVPQETQYF. Here the CDR3 DNA reads TGTGCCAGCAGTACCACAGGGGTCCCCCAGGAGACCCAGTACTTC.

The chain joins TRBV5-6 to TRBJ1-2; maybe TRBD1 (6 bases). The CDR3 is made up of 16 amino acids. V dropped 0 bases and J dropped 4 bases, with 16 bases sitting between them. CDR1 and CDR2 (germline): SGHDT, YYEEEE. CDR3: CASSLAGEQGIYGYTF. CDR3 sequence (DNA): TGTGCCAGCAGCTTGGCGGGAGAACAGGGAATCTATGGCTACACCTTC. Together with reference TRBV5-6 and TRBJ1-2, the CDR3 gives the full variable domain: DAGVTQSPTHLIKTRGQQVTLRCSPKSGHDTVSWYQQALGQGPQFIFQYYEEEERQRGNFPDRFSGHQFPNYSSELNVNALLLGDSALYLCASSLAGEQGIYGYTFGSGTRLTVV.

In this sample, this clonotype turned up a few times. The rearrangement joins TRBV3-1 to TRBJ2-1; 8 bases are shared with TRBD2. V gave up 4 bases and J gave up 5 bases; unmatched junction bases: 4. This CDR3 spans 14 amino acids. In germline, CDR1 is LGHDT, CDR2 YNNKEL (reference sequence). The CDR3 sequence is CASSPRSGDNEQFF. The CDR3 region has the DNA TGTGCCAGCAGCCCCCGTAGCGGGGACAATGAGCAGTTCTTC.

This clonotype came up many times. The chain couples TRBV20-1 to TRBJ2-7; D tentatively reads TRBD1 or TRBD2 (5 bases each). V was shortened by 0 bases and J by 0 bases, with 12 bases between the two germline ends. The V gene's germline CDR1 is DFQATT and CDR2 SNEGSKA (reference sequence). The CDR3 covers 15 residues. The CDR3 loop is CSARDPGTGSYEQYF. DNA of the CDR3: TGCAGTGCTAGAGATCCCGGGACCGGCTCCTACGAGCAGTACTTC.

This clonotype was counted once. The gene calls are TRBV6-1 and TRBJ1-2, with 7 bases aligning to TRBD1. Germline trimming cut 4 bases from V and 4 bases from J; bases unmatched to any gene: 6. The germline V gene encodes CDR1 MNHNS and CDR2 SASEGT. The CDR3 loop spans 14 amino acids. CDR3 amino acids: CASSGQGTFYGYTF. The CDR3 coding sequence is TGTGCCAGCAGTGGACAGGGCACCTTCTATGGCTACACCTTC.

The chain links TRBV29-1 to TRBJ1-2, with no clear D. The CDR3 is 15 amino acids. Germline lookup yields CDR1 SQVTM and CDR2 ANQGSEA. The germline V and J ends were trimmed by 5 bases and 0 bases, with 16 bases remaining between them. CDR3 loop: CSVRKPTEPNYGYTF. For the CDR3, the DNA is TGCAGCGTTCGGAAGCCAACGGAACCTAACTATGGCTACACCTTC.

The chain links TRBV28 to TRBJ2-1; TRBD1 matches 7 bases. The CDR3 spans 14 residues. Germline V CDR1 and CDR2: MDHEN, SYDVKM. V trimming: 3 bases; J trimming: 6 bases; junction bases outside the gene matches: 5. This chain's CDR3 is CASSFLAGGNEQFF. The CDR3 bases are TGTGCCAGCAGTTTTCTGGCAGGGGGCAATGAGCAGTTCTTC.

This clonotype was detected a few times. The chain carries TRBV6-1 and TRBJ2-7; D is perhaps TRBD2 (6 bases). Trimming left V 1 base short and J 2 bases short, with 9 bases between. The CDR3 is 14 amino acids. The germline V gene encodes CDR1 MNHNS and CDR2 SASEGT. The CDR3 reads CASSEDWGAYEQYF. For the CDR3, the DNA is TGTGCCAGCAGTGAAGATTGGGGGGCCTACGAGCAGTACTTC.

This sequence joins TRBV7-8 and TRBJ2-5; D gene ambiguous. The CDR3 is 12 amino acids. CDR1 SGHVS and CDR2 FQNEAQ come from the germline V gene. V gave up 3 bases and J gave up 5 bases, with 7 bases separating them. The DNA of the CDR3 is TGTGCCAGCAGCTTCATTATTGAGACCCAGTACTTC. Translation gives CASSFIIETQYF.

The chain employs TRBV7-6 and TRBJ2-5; D remains unclear. Germline V lookup: CDR1 SGHVS, CDR2 FNYEAQ. This CDR3 is 16 amino acids long. V was trimmed by 3 bases and J by 0 bases, leaving 14 bases between them. The CDR3 loop reads CASSFTQWAYQETQYF. DNA of the CDR3: TGTGCCAGCAGCTTTACACAGTGGGCTTACCAAGAGACCCAGTACTTC.

The rearrangement uses TRBV5-6 and TRBJ2-2; 11 bases fit TRBD2. Losses at the gene ends were 5 bases for V and 5 bases for J; bases not matched to a gene: 8. This CDR3 has 16 residues. The germline gives CDR1 SGHDT, CDR2 YYEEEE. The CDR3 here is CASSLPTSGATGELFF. The CDR3 nucleotides are TGTGCCAGCAGTTTACCGACTAGCGGGGCTACCGGGGAGCTGTTTTTT.

In this sample, this clonotype turned up many times. The chain uses TRBV18 and TRBJ2-6; D unresolved. V lost 1 base and J 1 base, leaving 5 bases between the germline ends. The germline V gene has CDR1 KGHSH and CDR2 LQKENI. The CDR3 runs 15 residues. CDR3 nucleotide sequence: TGTGCCAGCTCACCACAGGGATCTGGGGCCAACGTCCTGACTTTC. This translates into CASSPQGSGANVLTF.

This clonotype was found many times. V and J are TRBV20-1 and TRBJ2-6, with D maybe TRBD2 (6 bases). V lost 6 bases and J 3 bases, leaving 15 bases between the germline ends. From germline, CDR1 is DFQATT and CDR2 SNEGSKA (reference sequence). The CDR3 extends over 15 amino acids. The DNA of the CDR3 is TGCAGTGCCAGGGATTCGGGGGTTGGGGCCAACGTCCTGACTTTC. It codes for CSARDSGVGANVLTF.